This T cell receptor (beta chain) was profiled in a study of tumour-infiltrating T cells in Burkitt lymphoma. Turning to the study itself: The Burkitt lymphoma cohort spanned all epidemiological subtypes.

Repertoires were generated with immunoSEQ multiplex PCR, while TCRdb's copy carries only in-frame clones and drops some. The table shows approximately 46,000 clones, with roughly 30% occurring only once. The CDR3 contains 13 residues. Germline CDR1 MNHNS, CDR2 SASEGT. Trimming took off 3 bases at V and 7 bases at J, with 12 bases between the two ends. The source is a human donor with Burkitt lymphoma. The sample taken for sequencing was tumor tissue. V gene TRBV6-1 combines with J gene TRBJ1-1; no reliable D call. CDR3 in amino acids: CASSDWTVIEAFF. The CDR3 DNA sequence: TGTGCCAGCAGTGATTGGACGGTGATTGAAGCTTTCTTT.